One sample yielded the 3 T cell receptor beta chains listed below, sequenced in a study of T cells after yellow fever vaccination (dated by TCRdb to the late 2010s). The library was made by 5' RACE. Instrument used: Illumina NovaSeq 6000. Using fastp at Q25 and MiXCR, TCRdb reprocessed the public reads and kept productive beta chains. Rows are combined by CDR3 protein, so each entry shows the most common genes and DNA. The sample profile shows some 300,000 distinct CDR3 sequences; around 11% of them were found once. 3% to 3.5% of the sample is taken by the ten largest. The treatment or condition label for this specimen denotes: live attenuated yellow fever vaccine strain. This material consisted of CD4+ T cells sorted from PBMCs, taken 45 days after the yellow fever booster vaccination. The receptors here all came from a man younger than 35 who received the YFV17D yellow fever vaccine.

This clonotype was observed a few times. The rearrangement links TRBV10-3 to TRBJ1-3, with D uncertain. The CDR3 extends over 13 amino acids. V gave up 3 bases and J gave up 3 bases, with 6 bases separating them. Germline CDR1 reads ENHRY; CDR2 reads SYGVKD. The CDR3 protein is CAISDFGGNTIYF. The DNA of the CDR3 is TGTGCCATCAGTGACTTTGGTGGAAACACCATATATTTT.

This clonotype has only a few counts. The CDR3 reads CASSHGRGRRSPLHF. The CDR3 region has the DNA TGCGCCAGCAGCCACGGTAGGGGGAGGAGATCACCCCTCCACTTT. The J gene is TRBJ1-6, the V gene TRBV4-1, with D perhaps matching TRBD1 (6 bases). Germline values: CDR1 MGHRA, CDR2 YSYEKL. With 3 bases removed from V and 10 bases from J, the gap between germline ends came to 16 bases. CDR3 size: 15 residues.

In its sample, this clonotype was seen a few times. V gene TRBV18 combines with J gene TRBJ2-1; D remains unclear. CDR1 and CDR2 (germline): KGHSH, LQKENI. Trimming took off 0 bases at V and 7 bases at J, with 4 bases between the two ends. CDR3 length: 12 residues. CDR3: CASSPPQNEQFF. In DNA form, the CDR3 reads TGTGCCAGCTCACCACCTCAGAATGAGCAGTTCTTC.